The clone carrying this T cell receptor beta chain was observed at least ten times. The sample belongs to a study of response to subunit inactivated influenza vaccine. One entry per CDR3 protein, called by TCRdb with MiXCR from the RT-PCR reads. The sample records some 850,000 distinct CDR3 sequences, less than 20% being singletons. Germline V CDR1 and CDR2: LGHNA, YNFKEQ. This CDR3 is 19 amino acids long. V dropped 1 base and J dropped 7; count of bases not matched to a gene: 15. The sample was PBMCs from blood, taken roughly 5 days after vaccination. The V and J genes are TRBV4-2 and TRBJ2-1, with 11 bases that match TRBD2. This sequence was found in a middle-aged man who received an inactivated influenza vaccine. The CDR3 DNA sequence: TGTGCCAGCAGCCAAGTGGCTCTAGCGGGAGGAGGTTTAAAGAATGAGCAGTTCTTC. Protein product: CASSQVALAGGGLKNEQFF.